Presented here are 22 T cell receptor beta chains from one specimen sequenced in a study of regulatory T cells in long-lasting Graves disease. Arm-PCR of CDR3 regions and iRepertoire HTBI primers were used to build TCR beta libraries. One entry per CDR3 protein, called by TCRdb with MiXCR from the multiplex PCR reads. The sample records around 460,000 distinct CDR3 sequences, under 25% being singletons. The time point here: persistent/refractory GD, antithyroid drugs over 5 years with positive TRAb. Scientists built the TCR library using RNA that was extracted from PBMCs. The sample here was peripheral blood mononuclear cells (PBMCs), taken when the disease was refractory, from a patient treated with antithyroid drugs. All receptors come from a female donor with Graves disease.

This clonotype was picked up many times. CDR3 sequence (DNA): TGCAGCGTTGGGGGTGGGGGAGTGTGGACTGAAGCTTTCTTT. Protein product: CSVGGGGVWTEAFF. The rearrangement links TRBV29-1 to TRBJ1-1, with TRBD1 as a possible D gene (5 bases). The CDR3 has 14 residues. CDR1 SQVTM and CDR2 ANQGSEA come from the germline V gene. Trimming removed 4 bases from V and 5 bases from J, with 17 bases in between. The whole variable domain, remainder taken from reference TRBV29-1 and TRBJ1-1, is SAVISQKPSRDICQRGTSLTIQCQVDSQVTMMFWYRQQPGQSLTLIATANQGSEATYESGFVIDKFPISRPNLTFSTLTVSNMSPEDSSIYLCSVGGGGVWTEAFFGQGTRLTVV.

This clonotype has at least ten counts. The V and J genes are TRBV29-1 and TRBJ2-4; TRBD2 agrees at 8 bases. The CDR3 sequence is 11 residues long. Germline lookup yields CDR1 SQVTM and CDR2 ANQGSEA. The junction had 4 bases not matched to a gene; V was cut back by 7 bases and J by 8 bases. CDR3 DNA sequence: TGCAGCGCCGTCGGGGGGGACATTCAGTACTTC. Translated, it gives CSAVGGDIQYF.

The chain is built from TRBV5-1 and TRBJ1-4; D ambiguous. This CDR3 is 15 amino acids long. The V and J ends lost 0 bases and 7 bases respectively, with 13 bases between them. Per germline, CDR1 SGHRS and CDR2 YFSETQ. The CDR3 DNA follows: TGCGCCAGCAGCTTGGATGGCAGTCTGAGTGAAAAACTGTTTTTT. Its protein product is CASSLDGSLSEKLFF.

In this sample, this clonotype turned up a few times. The chain uses TRBV7-9 and TRBJ1-4, with TRBD1 matching over 7 bases. Germline CDR1 is SEHNR and CDR2 is FQNEAQ (reference sequence). J lost 8 bases, V lost 4 bases, and 7 bases had no gene match. The CDR3 runs 14 residues. CDR3 bases: TGTGCCAGCAGCTCGGGACAGTCAGCAGAAAAACTGTTTTTT. Protein product: CASSSGQSAEKLFF.

This clonotype showed up just a few times. The rearrangement uses TRBV28 and TRBJ2-1; 10 bases match TRBD1. This CDR3 has 15 residues. J gave up 8 bases and V 7 bases, and 11 bases lay outside the gene matches. The germline V gene has CDR1 MDHEN and CDR2 SYDVKM. CDR3 bases: TGTGCCAGCACTACTACGGGACAGGGGTGGGATGAGCAGTTCTTC. Protein: CASTTTGQGWDEQFF.

This clonotype was observed many times. The chain recombines TRBV28 with TRBJ1-1, with a possible D match to TRBD1 (5 bases). The CDR3 sequence is 19 residues long. Between the trimmed V and J ends, which lost 3 bases and 0 bases, there was a span of 23 bases. Germline V gene lookup returns CDR1 MDHEN and CDR2 SYDVKM. The CDR3 loop reads CASSFPPPGDGGMNTEAFF. CDR3 DNA: TGTGCCAGCAGTTTCCCTCCCCCCGGGGACGGAGGCATGAACACTGAAGCTTTCTTT.

This clonotype was detected once. The CDR3 loop is CASSFSPGQRFGDEQYF. The DNA of the CDR3 is TGTGCCAGCAGTTTTTCACCGGGACAGCGATTTGGCGACGAGCAGTACTTC. The chain recombines TRBV28 with TRBJ2-7; 7 positions agree with TRBD1. Germline values: CDR1 MDHEN, CDR2 SYDVKM. The CDR3 spans 17 residues. The V segment lost 3 bases and the J segment 5 bases; nucleotides outside the gene matches: 16.

This clonotype has only a few counts. The chain recombines TRBV7-9 with TRBJ2-3; D is uncertain. Between the trimmed V and J ends, which lost 5 bases and 2 bases, there was a span of 11 bases. The CDR3 is 14 residues long. CDR1 and CDR2 from the germline V gene are SEHNR and FQNEAQ (reference sequence). The CDR3 reads CASSQNQLTDTQYF. DNA of the CDR3: TGTGCCAGCAGCCAGAACCAGCTCACAGATACGCAGTATTTT.

The gene calls are TRBV12-3 or TRBV12-4 and TRBJ1-3; TRBD1 aligns across 7 bases. Unmatched junction bases numbered 13, after V lost 5 bases and J lost 6 bases. The CDR3 is 16 residues long. The CDR3: CASSSRDSLFENTIYF. In DNA, the CDR3 is TGTGCCAGCAGTAGCCGGGACAGCCTATTTGAAAACACCATATATTTT.

The chain has TRBV13 and TRBJ2-7, with 7 nucleotides matching TRBD2. Unmatched junction bases numbered 11, after V lost 5 bases and J lost 7 bases. The CDR3 totals 14 residues. The germline V gene encodes CDR1 PRHDT and CDR2 FYEKMQ (reference sequence). The CDR3 DNA follows: TGTGCCAGCAGCCCAGTAGGGAGGGCCTGGGAGCAGTACTTC. As protein: CASSPVGRAWEQYF.

This clonotype occurred many times. The chain combines TRBV28 with TRBJ1-5; D perhaps matches TRBD1 (5 bases). V gave up 5 bases and J gave up 3 bases, with 8 bases separating them. Germline CDR1 reads MDHEN; CDR2 reads SYDVKM. CDR3 size: 13 residues. The CDR3 sequence: CASSGGYNQPQHF. CDR3 nucleotide sequence: TGTGCCAGCAGTGGGGGGTACAATCAGCCCCAGCATTTT.

This clonotype was recorded at least ten times. The chain joins TRBV27 to TRBJ2-7; the D call may be TRBD1 or TRBD2 (5 bases each). This CDR3 spans 14 amino acids. Germline V gene sequence: CDR1 MNHEY, CDR2 SMNVEV (reference sequence). V dropped 3 bases and J dropped 0 bases, with 9 bases sitting between them. This chain's CDR3 is CASSLSGTSYEQYF. In nucleotides, the CDR3 is TGTGCCAGCAGTTTGTCGGGGACCTCCTACGAGCAGTACTTC.

This clonotype was recorded at least ten times. V usage is TRBV27 and J usage is TRBJ1-4, with a possible D match to TRBD1 (6 bases). The CDR3 contains 16 residues. Germline CDR1 MNHEY, CDR2 SMNVEV (reference sequence). V lost 5 bases to trimming and J lost 6 bases, with 19 bases between them. CDR3 in amino acids: CASSIKQGVLDEKLFF. CDR3 nucleotide sequence: TGTGCCAGCAGTATAAAACAGGGCGTACTGGATGAAAAACTGTTTTTT.

This chain joins TRBV7-9 and TRBJ1-1; D is ambiguous. The CDR3 consists of 15 residues. Germline loops: CDR1 SEHNR, CDR2 FQNEAQ (reference sequence). With 1 base removed from V and 0 bases from J, the gap between germline ends came to 9 bases. The DNA for the CDR3 is TGTGCCAGCAGCTTAGGGGATCCCATGAACACTGAAGCTTTCTTT. This translates into CASSLGDPMNTEAFF.

Concerning this clonotype: A much larger clone lies one base from this, so it may be a read error. The genes are TRBV6-1 and TRBJ1-2; D unresolved. The CDR3 totals 12 residues. Germline lookup yields CDR1 MNHNS and CDR2 SASEGT. Written as DNA, the CDR3 is TGTGCCAGCACCGACGGGATCACTGGCTGCACCTTC. Residues: CASTDGITGCTF.

This clonotype occurred many times. V and J are TRBV20-1 and TRBJ2-5; 8 nucleotides line up with TRBD2. The CDR3 sequence is 13 residues long. The germline CDR1 and CDR2 sequences are DFQATT and SNEGSKA (reference sequence). J gave up 4 bases and V 3 bases, and 4 bases lay outside the gene matches. This chain's CDR3 is CSASRTSLETQYF. The DNA for the CDR3 is TGCAGTGCTAGCCGGACTAGCTTAGAGACCCAGTACTTC.

This clonotype was detected a few times. The chain uses TRBV27 and TRBJ1-2; 9 positions match TRBD1. CDR3 length: 15 amino acids. After removal of 5 bases from V and 5 bases from J, the junction contained 9 bases not matched to a gene. Germline values: CDR1 MNHEY, CDR2 SMNVEV (reference sequence). Here the CDR3 DNA reads TGTGCCAGCAGTCCCTTTACAGGGGGCGGGTATGGCTACACCTTC. This codes for CASSPFTGGGYGYTF.

This clonotype was found many times. The chain is built from TRBV19 and TRBJ1-1; 11 nucleotides align to TRBD1. This CDR3 is built from 15 residues. Trimming at V came to 5 bases and at J to 4 bases, leaving 6 bases not matched to a gene. Germline V gene data show CDR1 as LNHDA and CDR2 as SQIVND (reference sequence). CDR3 region: CASSSEGTGGTEAFF. CDR3 nucleotides: TGTGCCAGTAGTTCCGAGGGGACAGGGGGCACTGAAGCTTTCTTT.

This clonotype was seen more than once but under ten times. The junction and the germline gene differ at one end; a read error may be behind it. This rearrangement joins TRBV28 to TRBJ1-1, with D hard to call. Germline loops: CDR1 MDHEN, CDR2 SYDVKM. CDR3 size: 12 residues. The CDR3 nucleotides are TGTACCAGCAGTAACTTATTTACTGAAGCTTTCTTT. Translated, it gives CTSSNLFTEAFF.

J is TRBJ1-1 and V is TRBV6-1; D gene ambiguous. Germline V gene lookup returns CDR1 MNHNS and CDR2 SASEGT. This CDR3 has 15 residues. V was cut by 4 bases and J by 4 bases, with 16 bases left in between. The CDR3 sequence is CASSASTSPGTEAFF. The CDR3 nucleotides are TGTGCCAGCAGTGCCTCGACCTCCCCGGGCACTGAAGCTTTCTTT.

In this sample, this clonotype turned up many times. V is TRBV28 and J is TRBJ2-5; TRBD2 matches at 8 bases. Per germline, CDR1 MDHEN and CDR2 SYDVKM. J was trimmed by 2 bases and V by 5 bases; bases with no gene match: 13. The CDR3 loop spans 17 amino acids. CDR3 in DNA: TGTGCCAGCAGTCTGGGGCCAGGAGCGGGAGCACAAGAGACCCAGTACTTC. It encodes CASSLGPGAGAQETQYF.

This clonotype was observed many times. CDR3 sequence: CASRATGHDYGYTF. CDR3 nucleotide sequence: TGTGCCAGCAGAGCGACAGGGCATGACTATGGCTACACCTTC. This sequence joins TRBV12-3 or TRBV12-4 and TRBJ1-2, with 7 positions matching TRBD1. This CDR3 region has 14 residues. Germline trimming cut 6 bases from V and 3 bases from J; bases unmatched to any gene: 7.